One sample yielded the 10 T cell receptor beta chains listed below, sequenced in a study of Graves' ophthalmopathy and Graves' hyperthyroidism. Beta-chain TCR CDR3 regions were amplified from RNA transcripts. An initial RT-PCR round employing HTBI primers preceded a second-round multiplex PCR. TCRdb re-analysed the multiplex PCR reads in MiXCR, keeping a single row per CDR3 protein. The sample lists approximately 410,000 distinct CDR3 sequences; 15% to 19% were seen once. The sequenced sample was peripheral blood. These receptor sequences come from a woman younger than 30 with stable Graves' hyperthyroidism.

The rearrangement uses TRBV2 and TRBJ2-2; TRBD2 matches 7 bases. CDR3 size: 14 residues. From germline, CDR1 is SNHLY and CDR2 FYNNEI. V shed 7 bases, J shed 1 base, and the junction held 3 bases outside the gene matches. CDR3 DNA sequence: TGTGCCAGCAACGAGCGGGGGAACACCGGGGAGCTGTTTTTT. It codes for CASNERGNTGELFF. Full variable domain (missing parts from reference TRBV2 and TRBJ2-2): EPEVTQTPSHQVTQMGQEVILRCVPISNHLYFYWYRQILGQKVEFLVSFYNNEISEKSEIFDDQFSVERPDGSNFTLKIRSTKLEDSAMYFCASNERGNTGELFFGEGSRLTVL.

This clonotype was found many times. For the CDR3, the DNA is TGTGCCAGCATCAGCTCCGGGAAAAACTATGGCTACACCTTC. Protein product: CASISSGKNYGYTF. This rearrangement joins TRBV6-1 to TRBJ1-2, with D hard to call. Trimming left V 7 bases short and J 2 bases short, with 14 bases between. The CDR3 loop spans 14 amino acids. The germline V gene encodes CDR1 MNHNS and CDR2 SASEGT.

This chain connects TRBV6-5 to TRBJ2-3; 10 bases match TRBD2. CDR1 and CDR2 (germline): MNHEY, SVGAGI. The CDR3 spans 16 residues. The V gene end was trimmed by 2 bases and the J gene end by 0 bases; junction bases not matched to a gene: 2. The CDR3 sequence: CASSYIAGGSTDTQYF. The CDR3 DNA reads TGTGCCAGCAGTTACATAGCGGGGGGCAGCACAGATACGCAGTATTTT.

This clonotype occurred many times. CDR3 loop: CASSYSGGASGNTIYF. DNA of the CDR3: TGTGCCAGCAGTTACTCTGGGGGCGCCTCTGGAAACACCATATATTTT. This chain uses TRBV6-5 with TRBJ1-3; a possible D gene is TRBD1 (6 bases). CDR1 is MNHEY and CDR2 is SVGAGI in the germline V gene. This CDR3 comprises 16 residues. Trimming stripped 0 bases from V and 0 bases from J, with 9 bases between.

The genes are TRBV20-1 and TRBJ2-4; D is ambiguous. Germline CDR1 DFQATT, CDR2 SNEGSKA (reference sequence). This CDR3 is 13 amino acids long. V was pared by 0 bases and J by 6 bases, with 9 bases between. This CDR3 is CSARDPAANIQYF. DNA of the CDR3: TGCAGTGCTAGAGATCCGGCTGCAAACATTCAGTACTTC.

In regard to this clonotype: One end of the junction varies from germline; a read error may be responsible. The V call is TRBV7-6, the J call TRBJ1-2; D remains ambiguous. Germline V gene data show CDR1 as SGHVS and CDR2 as FNYEAQ. This CDR3 is 14 amino acids long. CDR3 amino acids: CASSSTPAGYSYTF. CDR3 sequence (DNA): TGTGCCAGCAGTTCGACCCCGGCGGGCTATAGCTACACCTTC.

In its sample, this clonotype was seen many times. The chain uses TRBV12-3 or TRBV12-4 and TRBJ1-1; possible D gene TRBD1, 5 bases. The V end lost 0 bases, the J end lost 4 bases, and 9 bases lay between the germline ends. The CDR3 runs to 14 residues. DNA for the CDR3: TGTGCCAGCAGTTTAGCGGAGGGACGCACTGAAGCTTTCTTT. The encoded protein is CASSLAEGRTEAFF.

This clonotype was detected ten times or more. This chain joins TRBV20-1 and TRBJ2-7; unclear D gene. The CDR3 loop spans 15 amino acids. Germline V gene lookup returns CDR1 DFQATT and CDR2 SNEGSKA (reference sequence). V lost 5 bases to trimming and J lost 0 bases, with 17 bases between them. The CDR3 DNA reads as TGCAGTGCTTGTTCTAGAGTCCTCCCCTCCTACGAGCAGTACTTC. Protein: CSACSRVLPSYEQYF.

This clonotype was seen many times. This chain joins TRBV10-3 and TRBJ1-1; a possible D gene is TRBD1 (6 bases). The V gene's germline CDR1 is ENHRY and CDR2 SYGVKD. Trimming left V 7 bases short and J 7 bases short, with 25 bases between. This CDR3 comprises 16 residues. The CDR3 DNA is TGTGCCATCAACCCCGACAGGTCCCTCGGGATAGGTGAAGCTTTCTTT. Its translation: CAINPDRSLGIGEAFF.

This clonotype was seen only a few times. CDR3 protein: CASSEVWRELFF. In DNA, the CDR3 is TGTGCCAGCAGCGAGGTGTGGAGGGAGCTGTTTTTT. This chain uses TRBV2 with TRBJ2-2, with unresolved D. V lost 6 bases, J lost 9 bases, and 11 bases lay in between. Germline CDR1 and CDR2: SNHLY and FYNNEI. The CDR3 is made up of 12 amino acids.